This T cell receptor beta chain was found in a study of T cells in Graves' hyperthyroidism and ophthalmopathy. Amplification targeted TCR beta CDR3 regions from RNA transcripts. TCR CDR3 regions were first amplified by RT-PCR with HTBI primers. A single record per CDR3 protein comes from TCRdb applying MiXCR to the multiplex PCR reads. The repertoire has some 300,000 distinct CDR3 sequences, roughly 13% of them found once; the top ten carry 7% to 9.5%. This clonotype has a handful of counts. V was clipped by 0 bases and J by 6 bases, with 14 bases between them. The CDR3 length is 14 residues. The germline gives CDR1 SQVTM, CDR2 ANQGSEA.

V and J are TRBV29-1 and TRBJ1-2; D is unclear. The sample taken for sequencing was blood. The receptor comes from a woman aged 40 to 55 with Graves' hyperthyroidism. The DNA of the CDR3 is TGCAGCGTTGAAGATCGTGTAGGGTGGGATGGCTACACCTTC. This gives the protein CSVEDRVGWDGYTF.